The rows below give T cell receptor beta chains drawn from one sample of a study of cytomegalovirus exposure and HLA in healthy donors. TCRdb's copy holds only in-frame clones and misses some; the assay was immunoSEQ multiplex PCR. The sample lists roughly 200,000 clones, 65% to 90% seen once, with more than 0.25% in the top ten. Sequenced sample: PBMCs. These TCRs come from a woman aged 30 to 39 in good health and CMV-seronegative. The conserved cysteine and the conserved F or W are not part of the CDR3 here. Fields, in order: CDR3 protein, J gene, V gene.

CDR3aa: SAYRDPKQY
j_gene: TRBJ2-7
v_gene: TRBV20-1

CDR3aa: ASSPSSSGGNTGELF
j_gene: TRBJ2-2
v_gene: TRBV4-1

CDR3aa: ASSRDTYGYT
j_gene: TRBJ1-2
v_gene: TRBV14

CDR3aa: ASSSELVPGANVLT
j_gene: TRBJ2-6
v_gene: TRBV7-8

CDR3aa: ASSQQGSPISGANVLT
j_gene: TRBJ2-6
v_gene: TRBV4-1

CDR3aa: ASSYIAGVSSYNEQF
j_gene: TRBJ2-1
v_gene: TRBV7-8

CDR3aa: ASSDGTGVNGYT
j_gene: TRBJ1-2
v_gene: TRBV6-1

CDR3aa: ASSTVPLGQGAVGEAF
j_gene: TRBJ1-1
v_gene: TRBV5-1

CDR3aa: ASSEGREFDEQY
j_gene: TRBJ2-7
v_gene: TRBV28

CDR3aa: ASSGGQGQYNEQF
j_gene: TRBJ2-1
v_gene: TRBV9

CDR3aa: ASSLRTGGIPWLTEAF
j_gene: TRBJ1-1
v_gene: TRBV5-1

CDR3aa: ASSPGGGRTEAF
j_gene: TRBJ1-1
v_gene: TRBV6-5

CDR3aa: ASSLLGAGETQY
j_gene: TRBJ2-5
v_gene: TRBV5-1

CDR3aa: ASRPQGWGEKLF
j_gene: TRBJ1-4
v_gene: TRBV27

CDR3aa: ASSSDRTGLAGHNEQF
j_gene: TRBJ2-1
v_gene: TRBV5-1

CDR3aa: ASSYPGQGESNYGYT
j_gene: TRBJ1-2
v_gene: TRBV5-6

CDR3aa: ASSSQGNEKLF
j_gene: TRBJ1-4
v_gene: TRBV2

CDR3aa: ASTRDRGTKNIQY
j_gene: TRBJ2-4
v_gene: TRBV4-2

CDR3aa: ASSLFGGRWTGELF
j_gene: TRBJ2-2
v_gene: TRBV27

CDR3aa: ASSIDLGGVLYNEQF
j_gene: TRBJ2-1
v_gene: TRBV19

CDR3aa: ASRPPTSEQY
j_gene: TRBJ2-7
v_gene: TRBV28

CDR3aa: ASRFLASEQF
j_gene: TRBJ2-1
v_gene: TRBV12-2

CDR3aa: ASSSPGLAGGPSYEQY
j_gene: TRBJ2-7
v_gene: TRBV28

CDR3aa: ASSLQERGLSN
j_gene: TRBJ2-3
v_gene: TRBV5-1

CDR3aa: ASSLVAILATEAF
j_gene: TRBJ1-1
v_gene: TRBV7-9

CDR3aa: ASSGQGRLDTEAF
j_gene: TRBJ1-1
v_gene: TRBV6-5

CDR3aa: ASSTTEGANEQY
j_gene: TRBJ2-7
v_gene: TRBV5-4

CDR3aa: ASRGQNYGYT
j_gene: TRBJ1-2
v_gene: TRBV28

CDR3aa: ASSVGGGVSYEQY
j_gene: TRBJ2-7
v_gene: TRBV9

CDR3aa: ASSPGTVQALF
j_gene: TRBJ2-1
v_gene: TRBV7-6

CDR3aa: ASSERVGYGYT
j_gene: TRBJ1-2
v_gene: TRBV2

CDR3aa: ASPRPGPLVHEQY
j_gene: -
v_gene: TRBV2

CDR3aa: ASSVGQGREEQY
j_gene: TRBJ2-7
v_gene: TRBV9

CDR3aa: ASSQSGTGGREQY
j_gene: TRBJ2-7
v_gene: TRBV7-2

CDR3aa: ASSEQGRGTGELF
j_gene: TRBJ2-2
v_gene: TRBV6-1

CDR3aa: SVDKGGGLGETQY
j_gene: TRBJ2-5
v_gene: TRBV29-1

CDR3aa: AWAAGAHEQY
j_gene: TRBJ2-7
v_gene: TRBV30

CDR3aa: ASMRESNQPQH
j_gene: TRBJ1-5
v_gene: TRBV6-1

CDR3aa: ASSLAGGPWDEQF
j_gene: TRBJ2-1
v_gene: TRBV28

CDR3aa: ASSLVGGRIVTDTQY
j_gene: TRBJ2-3
v_gene: TRBV7-8

CDR3aa: ASSPGGASGGSYNEQF
j_gene: TRBJ2-1
v_gene: TRBV4-1

CDR3aa: ASSPGQLNTEAF
j_gene: TRBJ1-1
v_gene: TRBV28

CDR3aa: ASSRRDTEAF
j_gene: TRBJ1-1
v_gene: TRBV6-1

CDR3aa: SVDPWTDEIFSTDTQY
j_gene: TRBJ2-3
v_gene: TRBV29-1

CDR3aa: ASSLDRSQFNQPQH
j_gene: TRBJ1-5
v_gene: TRBV7-7

CDR3aa: ASSLYYEQY
j_gene: TRBJ2-7
v_gene: TRBV28

CDR3aa: ASSLFGGRETQY
j_gene: TRBJ2-5
v_gene: TRBV5-8

CDR3aa: ASRDLTGVYEQY
j_gene: TRBJ2-7
v_gene: TRBV2

CDR3aa: AISDQGLEKF
j_gene: TRBJ2-1
v_gene: TRBV10-3

CDR3aa: ASSPYPGGRNSPLH
j_gene: TRBJ1-6
v_gene: TRBV18

CDR3aa: ASSLRGGFSNQPQH
j_gene: TRBJ1-5
v_gene: TRBV27

CDR3aa: ASSSTGYQETQY
j_gene: TRBJ2-5
v_gene: TRBV6-6

CDR3aa: ASSLDRGNTEAF
j_gene: TRBJ1-1
v_gene: TRBV5-4